This T cell receptor (beta chain) was retrieved from a study of blood T cell repertoires in COVID-19. Study details: The analysed material was cDNA or gDNA that came from T cells, B-cell-depleted T cells, or PBMCs.

This clone showed up just once. Germline V gene lookup returns CDR1 SGHRS and CDR2 YFSETQ. V was pared by 4 bases and J by 7 bases, with 20 bases between. The CDR3 spans 15 residues. Original analysis: Amplifying reference gene primers gave estimates of nucleated cell counts. Clones were sequenced by immunoSEQ multiplex PCR, and TCRdb holds only the in-frame ones, with some missing. The DNA was the basis for D and trimming; V, J and clone size are from that table. The sample has around 220,000 clones; about nine tenths are singletons. The J gene is TRBJ1-1, the V gene TRBV5-1, with D possibly matching TRBD1 (6 bases). The sequenced sample was peripheral blood. The TCR sequence derives from a man aged 50-59 years with acute or convalescent COVID-19. The CDR3 here is CASSRYRDRPYEAFF. The CDR3 DNA sequence: TGCGCCAGCAGCCGATACCGAGACAGGCCCTATGAAGCTTTCTTT. Supplemented by reference TRBV5-1 and TRBJ1-1, the full variable domain reads KAGVTQTPRYLIKTRGQQVTLSCSPISGHRSVSWYQQTPGQGLQFLFEYFSETQRNKGNFPGRFSGRQFSNSRSEMNVSTLELGDSALYLCASSRYRDRPYEAFFGQGTRLTVV.